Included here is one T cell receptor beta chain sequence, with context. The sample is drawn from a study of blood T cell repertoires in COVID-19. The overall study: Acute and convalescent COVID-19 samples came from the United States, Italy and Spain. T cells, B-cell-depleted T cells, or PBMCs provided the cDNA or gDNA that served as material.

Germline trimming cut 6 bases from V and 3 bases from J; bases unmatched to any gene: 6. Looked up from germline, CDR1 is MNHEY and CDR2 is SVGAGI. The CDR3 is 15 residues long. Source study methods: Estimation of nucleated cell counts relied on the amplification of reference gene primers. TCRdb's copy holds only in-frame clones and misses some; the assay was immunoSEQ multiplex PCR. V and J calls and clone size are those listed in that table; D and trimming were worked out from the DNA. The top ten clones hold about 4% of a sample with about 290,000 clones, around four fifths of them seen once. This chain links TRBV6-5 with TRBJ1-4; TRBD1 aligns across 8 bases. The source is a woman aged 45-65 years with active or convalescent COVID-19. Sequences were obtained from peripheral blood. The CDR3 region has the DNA TGTGCCAGCAGGCTACAGGGGGAGGCTAATGAAAAACTGTTTTTT. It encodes CASRLQGEANEKLFF.